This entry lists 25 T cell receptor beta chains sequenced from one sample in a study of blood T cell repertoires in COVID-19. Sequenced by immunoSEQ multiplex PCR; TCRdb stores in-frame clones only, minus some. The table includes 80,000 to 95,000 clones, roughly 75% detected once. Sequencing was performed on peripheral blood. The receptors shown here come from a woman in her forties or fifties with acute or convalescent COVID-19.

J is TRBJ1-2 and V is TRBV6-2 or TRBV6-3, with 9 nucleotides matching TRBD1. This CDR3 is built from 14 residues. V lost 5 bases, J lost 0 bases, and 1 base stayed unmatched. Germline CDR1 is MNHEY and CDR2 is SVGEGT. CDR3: CASSRDRANYGYTF. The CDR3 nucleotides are TGTGCCAGCAGTCGGGACAGGGCTAACTATGGCTACACCTTC.

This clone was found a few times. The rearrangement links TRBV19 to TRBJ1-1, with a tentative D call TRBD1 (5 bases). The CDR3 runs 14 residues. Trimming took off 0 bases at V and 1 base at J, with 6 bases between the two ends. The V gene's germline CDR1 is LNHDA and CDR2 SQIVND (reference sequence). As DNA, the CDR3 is TGTGCCAGTAGTATAGATGGACAGAACACTGAAGCTTTCTTT. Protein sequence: CASSIDGQNTEAFF.

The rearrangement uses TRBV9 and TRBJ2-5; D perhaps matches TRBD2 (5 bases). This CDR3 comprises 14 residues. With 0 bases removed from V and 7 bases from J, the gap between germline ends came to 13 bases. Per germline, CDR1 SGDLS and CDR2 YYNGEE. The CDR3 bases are TGTGCCAGCAGCGTAGATGGAGCGGAGAGGACCCAGTACTTC. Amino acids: CASSVDGAERTQYF. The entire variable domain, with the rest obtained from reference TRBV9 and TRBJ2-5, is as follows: DSGVTQTPKHLITATGQRVTLRCSPRSGDLSVYWYQQSLDQGLQFLIQYYNGEERAKGNILERFSAQQFPDLHSELNLSSLELGDSALYFCASSVDGAERTQYFGPGTRLLVL.

The CDR3, as DNA: TGCGCCAGCAGCTCGCCCGGGACAGGGGACGAAAAACTGTTTTTT. Protein: CASSSPGTGDEKLFF. The chain combines TRBV5-1 with TRBJ1-4, with 10 bases aligning to TRBD1. CDR1 is SGHRS, CDR2 YFSETQ, per germline. The V gene end was trimmed by 3 bases and the J gene end by 8 bases; junction bases not matched to a gene: 7. CDR3 length equals 15 residues.

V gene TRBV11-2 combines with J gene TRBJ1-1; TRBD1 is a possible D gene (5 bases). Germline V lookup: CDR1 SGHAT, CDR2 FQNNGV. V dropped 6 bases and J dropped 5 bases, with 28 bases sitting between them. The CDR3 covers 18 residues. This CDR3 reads CASRASMGRASGGTEAFF. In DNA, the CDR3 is TGTGCCAGCAGAGCCTCGATGGGCAGGGCTTCGGGTGGGACTGAAGCTTTCTTT.

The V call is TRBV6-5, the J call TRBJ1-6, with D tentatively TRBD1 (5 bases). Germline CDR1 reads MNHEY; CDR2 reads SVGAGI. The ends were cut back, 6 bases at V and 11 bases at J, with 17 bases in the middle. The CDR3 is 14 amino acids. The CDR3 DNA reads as TGTGCCAGCAGACCACTGCAGGGTATAGCACCCCTCCACTTT. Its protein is CASRPLQGIAPLHF.

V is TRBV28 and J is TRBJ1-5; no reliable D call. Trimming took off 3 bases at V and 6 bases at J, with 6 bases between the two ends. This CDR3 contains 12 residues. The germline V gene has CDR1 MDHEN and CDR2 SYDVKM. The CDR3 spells CASSLSSQPQHF. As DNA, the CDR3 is TGTGCCAGCAGTTTGTCCAGTCAGCCCCAGCATTTT.

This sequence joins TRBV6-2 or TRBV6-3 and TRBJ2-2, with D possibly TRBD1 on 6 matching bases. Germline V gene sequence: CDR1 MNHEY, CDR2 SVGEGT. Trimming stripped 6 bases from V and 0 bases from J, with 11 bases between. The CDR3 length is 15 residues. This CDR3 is CASSRTDANTGELFF. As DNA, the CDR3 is TGTGCCAGCAGCAGGACAGATGCGAACACCGGGGAGCTGTTTTTT.

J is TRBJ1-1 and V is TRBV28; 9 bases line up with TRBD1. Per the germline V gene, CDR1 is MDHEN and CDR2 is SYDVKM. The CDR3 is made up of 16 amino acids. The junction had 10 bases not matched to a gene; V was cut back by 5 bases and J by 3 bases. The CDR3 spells CASSPKGTGGYTEAFF. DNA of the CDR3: TGTGCCAGCAGTCCGAAAGGCACAGGGGGCTACACTGAAGCTTTCTTT.

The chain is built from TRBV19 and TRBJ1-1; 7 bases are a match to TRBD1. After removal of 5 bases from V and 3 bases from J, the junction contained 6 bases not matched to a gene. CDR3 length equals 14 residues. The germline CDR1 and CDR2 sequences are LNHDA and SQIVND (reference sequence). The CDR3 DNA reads TGTGCCAGTAGTTGGGGGACAGCTCACACTGAAGCTTTCTTT. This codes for CASSWGTAHTEAFF.

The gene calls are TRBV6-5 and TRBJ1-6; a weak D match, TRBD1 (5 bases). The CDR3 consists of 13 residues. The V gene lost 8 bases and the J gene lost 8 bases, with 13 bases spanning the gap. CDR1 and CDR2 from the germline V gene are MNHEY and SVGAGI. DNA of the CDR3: TGTGCCAGCTCGGGACTGGCTGATTCACCCCTCCACTTT. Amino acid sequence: CASSGLADSPLHF.

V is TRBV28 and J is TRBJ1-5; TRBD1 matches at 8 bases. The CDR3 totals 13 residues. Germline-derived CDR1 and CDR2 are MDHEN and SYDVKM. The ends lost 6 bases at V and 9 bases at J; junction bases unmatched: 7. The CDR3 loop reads CASRRTGGRPQHF. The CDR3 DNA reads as TGTGCCAGCAGACGAACAGGGGGAAGGCCCCAGCATTTT.

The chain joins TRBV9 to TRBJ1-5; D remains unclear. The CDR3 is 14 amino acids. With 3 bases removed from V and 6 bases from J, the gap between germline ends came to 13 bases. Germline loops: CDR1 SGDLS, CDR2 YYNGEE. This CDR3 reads CASSADGNSQPQHF. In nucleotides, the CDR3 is TGTGCCAGCAGCGCAGACGGGAATTCTCAGCCCCAGCATTTT.

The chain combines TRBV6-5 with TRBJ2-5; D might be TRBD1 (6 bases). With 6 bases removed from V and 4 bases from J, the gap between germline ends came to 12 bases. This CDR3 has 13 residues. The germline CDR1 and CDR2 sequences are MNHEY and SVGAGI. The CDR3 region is CASSSQGRETQYF. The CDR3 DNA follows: TGTGCCAGCAGCTCACAGGGTCGAGAGACCCAGTACTTC.

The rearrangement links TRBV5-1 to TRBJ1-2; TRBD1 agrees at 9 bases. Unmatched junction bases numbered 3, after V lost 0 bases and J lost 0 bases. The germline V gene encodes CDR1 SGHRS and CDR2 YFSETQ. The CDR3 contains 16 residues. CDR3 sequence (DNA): TGCGCCAGCAGCTTGGCCGGACAGGGGACTAACTATGGCTACACCTTC. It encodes CASSLAGQGTNYGYTF.

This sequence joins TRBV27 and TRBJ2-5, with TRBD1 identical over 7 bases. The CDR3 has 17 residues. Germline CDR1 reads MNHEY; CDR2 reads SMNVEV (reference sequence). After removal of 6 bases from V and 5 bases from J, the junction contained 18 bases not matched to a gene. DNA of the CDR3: TGTGCCAGCAGCCCTTCACTGCGTCAGTCCAGGGGGGAGACCCAGTACTTC. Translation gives CASSPSLRQSRGETQYF.

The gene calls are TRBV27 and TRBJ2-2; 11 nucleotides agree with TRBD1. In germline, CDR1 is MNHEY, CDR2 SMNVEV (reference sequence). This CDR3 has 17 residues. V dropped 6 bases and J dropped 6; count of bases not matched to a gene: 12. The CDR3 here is CASSPLTGQGVPGELFF. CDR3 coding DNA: TGTGCCAGCAGCCCCTTAACGGGACAGGGGGTTCCCGGGGAGCTGTTTTTT.

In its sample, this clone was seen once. DNA of the CDR3: TGCGCCAGCAGCCCACGGACAGGGGTTAATTCACCCCTCCACTTT. This translates into CASSPRTGVNSPLHF. V usage is TRBV4-3 and J usage is TRBJ1-6; 9 bases map to TRBD1. CDR3 length: 15 residues. Germline V gene lookup returns CDR1 LGHNA and CDR2 YSLEER. J lost 6 bases, V lost 4 bases, and 4 bases had no gene match.

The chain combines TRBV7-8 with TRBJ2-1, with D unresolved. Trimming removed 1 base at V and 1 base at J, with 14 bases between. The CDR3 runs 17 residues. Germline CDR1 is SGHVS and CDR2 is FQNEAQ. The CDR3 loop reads CASSLVALPLSYNEQFF. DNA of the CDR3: TGTGCCAGCAGCTTAGTGGCCTTACCGTTATCCTACAATGAGCAGTTCTTC.

CDR3 DNA: TGTGCCAGCAGTACCCCGGGGGGAAGGACCCCTAGGGAGCAGTACTTC. Translated, it gives CASSTPGGRTPREQYF. The chain uses TRBV28 and TRBJ2-7; 7 bases fit TRBD2. This CDR3 has 16 amino acids. V shed 5 bases, J shed 7 bases, and the junction held 17 bases outside the gene matches. CDR1 and CDR2 (germline): MDHEN, SYDVKM.

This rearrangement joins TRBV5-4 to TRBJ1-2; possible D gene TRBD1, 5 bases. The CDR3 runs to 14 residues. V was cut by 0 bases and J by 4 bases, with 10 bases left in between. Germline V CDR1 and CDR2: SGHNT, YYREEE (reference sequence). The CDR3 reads CASSLVRVFYGYTF. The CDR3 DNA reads TGTGCCAGCAGCTTGGTCAGGGTTTTCTATGGCTACACCTTC. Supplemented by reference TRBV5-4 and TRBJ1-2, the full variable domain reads ETGVTQSPTHLIKTRGQQVTLRCSSQSGHNTVSWYQQALGQGPQFIFQYYREEENGRGNFPPRFSGLQFPNYSSELNVNALELDDSALYLCASSLVRVFYGYTFGSGTRLTVV.

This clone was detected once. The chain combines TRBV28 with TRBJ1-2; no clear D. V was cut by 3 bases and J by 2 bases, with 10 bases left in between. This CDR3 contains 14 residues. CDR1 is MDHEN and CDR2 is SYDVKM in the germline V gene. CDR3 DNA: TGTGCCAGCAGTTTTGAGCGAGGAAACTATGGCTACACCTTC. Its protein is CASSFERGNYGYTF.

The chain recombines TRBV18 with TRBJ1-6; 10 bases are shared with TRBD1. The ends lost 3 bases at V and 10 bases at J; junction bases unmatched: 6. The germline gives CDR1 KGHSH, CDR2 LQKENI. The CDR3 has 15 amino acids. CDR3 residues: CASSPYGQGGSPLHF. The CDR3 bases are TGTGCCAGCTCACCCTACGGACAGGGGGGATCACCCCTCCACTTT.

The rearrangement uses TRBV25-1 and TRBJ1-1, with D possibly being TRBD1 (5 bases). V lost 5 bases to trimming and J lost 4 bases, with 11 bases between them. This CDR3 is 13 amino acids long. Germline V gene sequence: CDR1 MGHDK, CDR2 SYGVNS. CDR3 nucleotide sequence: TGTGCCAGCAGTATTAAGGGGCGCACTGAAGCTTTCTTT. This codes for CASSIKGRTEAFF.

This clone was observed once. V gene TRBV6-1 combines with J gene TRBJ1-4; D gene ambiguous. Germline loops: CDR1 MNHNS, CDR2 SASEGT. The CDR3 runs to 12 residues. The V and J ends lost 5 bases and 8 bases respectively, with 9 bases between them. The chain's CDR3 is CASSPNEEKLFF. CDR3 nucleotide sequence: TGTGCCAGCAGTCCCAATGAGGAAAAACTGTTTTTT.